The sequence of this T cell receptor (beta chain) was determined in a study of OX40 agonist ivuxolimab in advanced cancers. Using immunoSEQ multiplex PCR, the repertoire was profiled, and TCRdb retains in-frame clones only, with some absent. The data hold approximately 55,000 clones, with approximately 83% observed a single time. A note on this clone: Its antigen is unknown.

J was trimmed by 8 bases and V by 5 bases; bases with no gene match: 7. Germline V gives CDR1 MGHRA, CDR2 YSYEKL. CDR3 size: 14 residues. Study-level points and caveats: CD4+ and CD8+ blood T cells expanded clonally by week 6 at 0.1 to 3.0 mg/kg.

The material sequenced was CD4+ or CD8+ T cells sorted from blood, taken in a trial of the OX40 agonist ivuxolimab. This rearrangement joins TRBV4-1 to TRBJ2-2, with 8 bases identical to TRBD1. This receptor was obtained from an adult with an advanced solid tumor such as melanoma, head and neck, liver or kidney cancer. The CDR3 is CASSLNRGSGELFF. In DNA, the CDR3 is TGCGCCAGCAGCTTGAACAGGGGGTCAGGGGAGCTGTTTTTT.